These 11 T cell receptor beta chains were all obtained from the same sample, sequenced in a study of blood T cells in healthy people across ages (dated by TCRdb to the mid-2010s). Libraries were built with 5' RACE. Sequencing used an Illumina HiSeq 2500. A second roughly 6 to 11 cycle PCR used a sample-barcoded 5' primer and a J-beta primer mix. TCRdb reran the public reads through fastp at Q25 and MiXCR, keeping productive beta chains. All rows with the same CDR3 protein become a single entry with the most common DNA and genes. The sample table contains approximately 900,000 distinct CDR3 sequences; only one count was recorded for almost 30% of them. The ten largest make up 10% of the sample. Separately, the same data were catalogued under a study of T cells of mothers and their children.

Sequenced input: blood. All receptors come from a woman aged 40-49 years in good health.

Worth noting for this clonotype: The junction departs from the called germline gene at one end, perhaps through a read error. The chain links TRBV5-1 to TRBJ2-7, with D possibly TRBD1 on 5 matching bases. The CDR3 runs to 14 residues. In germline, CDR1 is SGHRS, CDR2 YFSETQ. The CDR3 DNA is TGCGCCAGCAGCTCCAGTGCTGGGGCCTACGGGCAGTACTTC. Its translation is CASSSSAGAYGQYF.

This clonotype came up many times. The chain combines TRBV4-1 with TRBJ2-1; D is uncertain. The CDR3 runs to 16 residues. Germline CDR1 MGHRA, CDR2 YSYEKL. V was trimmed by 1 base and J by 9 bases, leaving 19 bases between them. The CDR3 nucleotides read TGCGCCAGCAGCCAAGTTGGGCTCCCAATAGTGGGTGAGCAGTTCTTC. It translates to CASSQVGLPIVGEQFF.

This chain joins TRBV7-9 and TRBJ2-5; D possibly matches TRBD1 or TRBD2 (5 bases each). Germline CDR1 SEHNR, CDR2 FQNEAQ (reference sequence). Trimming shortened V by 5 bases and J by 2 bases, and 15 bases separated the two germline ends. The CDR3 spans 15 residues. CDR3: CASSPPGRWQETQYF. The CDR3 DNA follows: TGTGCCAGCAGCCCCCCGGGGCGATGGCAAGAGACCCAGTACTTC.

Remarks on this clonotype: Relative to the germline gene, one junction end is altered; a read error may explain this. The chain joins TRBV5-6 to TRBJ1-2; D gene uncertain. Germline CDR1 SGHDT, CDR2 YYEEEE. The CDR3 covers 13 residues. The CDR3 DNA follows: TGTGCCTGCAGCTTGGGGAGGGATTATGGCTACACCTTC. The encoded protein is CACSLGRDYGYTF.

This clonotype has just a few counts. The V and J genes are TRBV12-3 or TRBV12-4 and TRBJ2-6; D assignment may be TRBD1 or TRBD2 (6 bases each). The V gene lost 3 bases and the J gene lost 6 bases, with 9 bases spanning the gap. The CDR3 length is 14 residues. The CDR3 sequence: CASSFGGMANVLTF. The CDR3 nucleotides are TGTGCCAGCAGTTTCGGGGGCATGGCCAACGTCCTGACTTTC.

This clonotype was found a few times. The chain uses TRBV25-1 and TRBJ2-1; either TRBD1 or TRBD2 may supply D (5 bases each). The CDR3 length is 12 residues. Deletions cut 4 bases from V and 15 bases from J, with 16 bases between. Germline V gene sequence: CDR1 MGHDK, CDR2 SYGVNS. In DNA, the CDR3 is TGTGCCAGCAGTGGGGACCAGGCCCGGGGGTTCTTC. Its protein is CASSGDQARGFF.

This clonotype has at least ten counts. The V call is TRBV29-1, the J call TRBJ2-7; D ambiguous. This CDR3 comprises 13 residues. Trimming left V 1 base short and J 2 bases short, with 9 bases between. Germline V CDR1 and CDR2: SQVTM, ANQGSEA. The CDR3 DNA reads TGCAGCGTTGAAGTCCAGGCGACCTACGAGCAGTACTTC. Translated: CSVEVQATYEQYF.

This clonotype came up a few times. V usage is TRBV20-1 and J usage is TRBJ2-1, with 7 bases aligning to TRBD2. The germline V gene encodes CDR1 DFQATT and CDR2 SNEGSKA (reference sequence). V shed 0 bases, J shed 0 bases, and the junction held 5 bases outside the gene matches. The length of the CDR3 is 16 residues. The CDR3 here is CSARDATGGSYNEQFF. CDR3 in DNA: TGCAGTGCTAGAGATGCGACGGGGGGCTCCTACAATGAGCAGTTCTTC.

This clonotype was counted between two and nine times. The chain has TRBV25-1 and TRBJ1-2, with D possibly being TRBD1 (5 bases). V lost 2 bases to trimming and J lost 6 bases, with 13 bases between them. Germline V gene data show CDR1 as MGHDK and CDR2 as SYGVNS. CDR3 length equals 14 residues. CDR3 nucleotide sequence: TGTGCCAGCAGTGAACAGGGTGGATATAATGGCTACACCTTC. Protein product: CASSEQGGYNGYTF.

Details on this clonotype: A much larger clonotype is one base distant, so this may be a read error. The V call is TRBV2, the J call TRBJ2-7, with D possibly TRBD1 on 5 matching bases. With 6 bases removed from V and 1 base from J, the gap between germline ends came to 13 bases. The CDR3 has 14 amino acids. Per the germline V gene, CDR1 is SNHLY and CDR2 is FYNNEI. The CDR3, as DNA: TGTGCCAGCAGCGGCGACAGTAAATCCTACGAGCAGTACTTC. Translating it yields CASSGDSKSYEQYF.

Only a few counts were recorded for this clonotype. V is TRBV6-9 and J is TRBJ1-5; the match to TRBD1 covers 7 bases. Germline CDR1 is MNHGY and CDR2 is SVAAGI. The CDR3 consists of 16 residues. J lost 2 bases, V lost 2 bases, and 6 bases had no gene match. Written as DNA, the CDR3 is TGTGCCAGCAGTTATCGCGACAGGGAAGGCAATCAGCCCCAGCATTTT. Protein: CASSYRDREGNQPQHF.